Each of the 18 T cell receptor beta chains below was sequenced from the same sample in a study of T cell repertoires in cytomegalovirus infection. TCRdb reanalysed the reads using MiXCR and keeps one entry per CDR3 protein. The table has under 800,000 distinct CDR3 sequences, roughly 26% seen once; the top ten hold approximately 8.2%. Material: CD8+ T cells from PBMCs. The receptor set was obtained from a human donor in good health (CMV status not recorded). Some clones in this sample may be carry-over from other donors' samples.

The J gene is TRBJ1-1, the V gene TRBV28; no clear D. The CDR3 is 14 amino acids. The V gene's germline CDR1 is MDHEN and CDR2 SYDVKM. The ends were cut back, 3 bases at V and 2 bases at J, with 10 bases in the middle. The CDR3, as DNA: TGTGCCAGCAGTTTTTTTCCAGAAAACACTGAAGCTTTCTTT. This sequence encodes CASSFFPENTEAFF. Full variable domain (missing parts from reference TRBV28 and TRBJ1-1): DVKVTQSSRYLVKRTGEKVFLECVQDMDHENMFWYRQDPGLGLRLIYFSYDVKMKEKGDIPEGYSVSREKKERFSLILESASTNQTSMYLCASSFFPENTEAFFGQGTRLTVV.

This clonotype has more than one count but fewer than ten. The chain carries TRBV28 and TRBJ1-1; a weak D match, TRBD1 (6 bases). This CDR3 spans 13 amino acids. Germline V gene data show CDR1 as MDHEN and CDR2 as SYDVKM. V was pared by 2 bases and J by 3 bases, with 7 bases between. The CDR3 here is CASSLQGHTEAFF. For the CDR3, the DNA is TGTGCCAGCAGTTTACAGGGGCACACTGAAGCTTTCTTT.

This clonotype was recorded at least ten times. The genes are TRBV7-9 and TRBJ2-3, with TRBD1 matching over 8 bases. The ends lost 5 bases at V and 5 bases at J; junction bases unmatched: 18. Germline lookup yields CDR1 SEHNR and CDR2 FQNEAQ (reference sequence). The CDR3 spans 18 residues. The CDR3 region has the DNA TGTGCCAGCAGCCCCCTAGAAGGGACAGGCTTTCCTGGAGATACGCAGTATTTT. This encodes CASSPLEGTGFPGDTQYF. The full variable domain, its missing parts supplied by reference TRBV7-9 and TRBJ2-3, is DTGVSQNPRHKITKRGQNVTFRCDPISEHNRLYWYRQTLGQGPEFLTYFQNEAQLEKSRLLSDRFSAERPKGSFSTLEIQRTEQGDSAMYLCASSPLEGTGFPGDTQYFGPGTRLTVL.

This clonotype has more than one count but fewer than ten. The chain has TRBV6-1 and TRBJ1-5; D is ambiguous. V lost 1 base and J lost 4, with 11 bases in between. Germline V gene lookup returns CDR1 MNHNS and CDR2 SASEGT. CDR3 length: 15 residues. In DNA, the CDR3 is TGTGCCAGCAGTGAAGAGGGCGGACTAAATCAGCCCCAGCATTTT. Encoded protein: CASSEEGGLNQPQHF.

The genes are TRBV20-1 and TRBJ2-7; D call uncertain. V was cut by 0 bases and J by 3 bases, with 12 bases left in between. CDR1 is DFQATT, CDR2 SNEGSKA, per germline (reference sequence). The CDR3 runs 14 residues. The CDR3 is CSARDTRSYYEQYF. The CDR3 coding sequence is TGCAGTGCTAGAGATACGAGAAGCTACTACGAGCAGTACTTC.

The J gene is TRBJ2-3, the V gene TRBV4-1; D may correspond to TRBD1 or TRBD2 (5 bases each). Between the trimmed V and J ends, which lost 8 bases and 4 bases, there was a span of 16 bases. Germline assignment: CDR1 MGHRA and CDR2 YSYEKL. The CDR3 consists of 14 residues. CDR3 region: CASSMRQRPDTQYF. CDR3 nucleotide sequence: TGCGCCAGCTCGATGCGACAGCGGCCAGATACGCAGTATTTT.

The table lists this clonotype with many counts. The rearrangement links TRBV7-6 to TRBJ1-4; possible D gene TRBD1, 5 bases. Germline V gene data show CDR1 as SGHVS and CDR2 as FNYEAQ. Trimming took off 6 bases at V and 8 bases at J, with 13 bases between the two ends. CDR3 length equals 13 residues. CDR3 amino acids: CASSPPGGEKLFF. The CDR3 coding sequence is TGTGCCAGCAGTCCACCGGGGGGGGAAAAACTGTTTTTT.

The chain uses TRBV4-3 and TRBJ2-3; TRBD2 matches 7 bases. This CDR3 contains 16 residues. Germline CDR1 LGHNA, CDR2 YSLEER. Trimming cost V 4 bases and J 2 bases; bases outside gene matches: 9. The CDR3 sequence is CASSPGLEWITDTQYF. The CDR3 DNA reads TGCGCCAGCAGCCCCGGACTAGAATGGATCACAGATACGCAGTATTTT.

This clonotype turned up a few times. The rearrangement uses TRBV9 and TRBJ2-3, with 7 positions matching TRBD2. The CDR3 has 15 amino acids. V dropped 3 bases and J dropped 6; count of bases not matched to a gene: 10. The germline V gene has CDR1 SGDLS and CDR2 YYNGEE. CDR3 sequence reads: CASSGEGLLADTQYF. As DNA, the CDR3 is TGTGCCAGCAGCGGAGAGGGACTACTCGCTGATACGCAGTATTTT.

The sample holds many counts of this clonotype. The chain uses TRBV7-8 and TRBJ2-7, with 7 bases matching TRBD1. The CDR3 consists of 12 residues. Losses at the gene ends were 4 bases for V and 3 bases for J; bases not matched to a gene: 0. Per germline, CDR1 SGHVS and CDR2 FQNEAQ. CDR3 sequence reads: CASSWDSYEQYF. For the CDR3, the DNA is TGTGCCAGCAGCTGGGACAGCTACGAGCAGTACTTC.

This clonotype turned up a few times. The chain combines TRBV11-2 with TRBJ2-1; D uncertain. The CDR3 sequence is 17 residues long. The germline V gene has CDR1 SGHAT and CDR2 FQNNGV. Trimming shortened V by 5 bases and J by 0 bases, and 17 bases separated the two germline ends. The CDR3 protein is CASSPLSAFSSYNEQFF. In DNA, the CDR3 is TGTGCCAGCAGCCCCCTGAGCGCCTTCAGCTCCTACAATGAGCAGTTCTTC.

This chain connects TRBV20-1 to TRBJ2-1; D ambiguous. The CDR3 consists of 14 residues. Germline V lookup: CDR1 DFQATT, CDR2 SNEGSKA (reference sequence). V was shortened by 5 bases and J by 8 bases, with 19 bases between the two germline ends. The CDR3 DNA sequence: TGCAGTGCTGCCTCAGGAGTACCGATTGATGAGCAGTTCTTC. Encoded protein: CSAASGVPIDEQFF.

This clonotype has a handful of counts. This CDR3 reads CASSARRGNGQPQHF. Written as DNA, the CDR3 is TGTGCCAGCAGTGCCCGCCGGGGGAACGGTCAGCCCCAGCATTTT. The genes are TRBV6-1 and TRBJ1-5; D perhaps matches TRBD1 (5 bases). This CDR3 comprises 15 residues. The V gene's germline CDR1 is MNHNS and CDR2 SASEGT. The V and J ends lost 4 bases and 6 bases respectively, with 16 bases between them.

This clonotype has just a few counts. As DNA, the CDR3 is TGTGCCACCAGCCTGACTCCGGGACTAGCGGGAAACATTCAGTACTTC. Translated, it gives CATSLTPGLAGNIQYF. The J gene is TRBJ2-4, the V gene TRBV15; TRBD2 matches 12 bases. The CDR3 is made up of 16 amino acids. Germline loops: CDR1 LNHNV, CDR2 YYDKDF (reference sequence). Trimming at V came to 5 bases and at J to 6 bases, leaving 8 bases not matched to a gene.

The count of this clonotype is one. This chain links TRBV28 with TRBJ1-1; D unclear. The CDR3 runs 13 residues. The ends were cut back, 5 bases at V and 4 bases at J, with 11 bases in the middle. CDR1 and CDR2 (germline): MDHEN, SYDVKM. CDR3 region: CASSDPGVTEAFF. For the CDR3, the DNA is TGTGCCAGCAGTGATCCGGGAGTCACTGAAGCTTTCTTT.

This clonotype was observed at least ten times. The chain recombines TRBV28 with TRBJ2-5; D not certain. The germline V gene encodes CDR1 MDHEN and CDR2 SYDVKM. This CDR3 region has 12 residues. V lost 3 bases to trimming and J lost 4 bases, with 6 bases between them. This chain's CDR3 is CASSFLGETQYF. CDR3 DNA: TGTGCCAGCAGTTTTCTGGGAGAGACCCAGTACTTC.

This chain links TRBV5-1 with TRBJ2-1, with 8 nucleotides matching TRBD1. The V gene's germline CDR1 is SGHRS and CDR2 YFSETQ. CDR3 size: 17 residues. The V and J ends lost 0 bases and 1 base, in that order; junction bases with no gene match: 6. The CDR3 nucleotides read TGCGCCAGCAGCTTGGGGTTCCAGGGGGCTTCCTACAATGAGCAGTTCTTC. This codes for CASSLGFQGASYNEQFF. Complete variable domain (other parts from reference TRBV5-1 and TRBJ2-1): KAGVTQTPRYLIKTRGQQVTLSCSPISGHRSVSWYQQTPGQGLQFLFEYFSETQRNKGNFPGRFSGRQFSNSRSEMNVSTLELGDSALYLCASSLGFQGASYNEQFFGPGTRLTVL.

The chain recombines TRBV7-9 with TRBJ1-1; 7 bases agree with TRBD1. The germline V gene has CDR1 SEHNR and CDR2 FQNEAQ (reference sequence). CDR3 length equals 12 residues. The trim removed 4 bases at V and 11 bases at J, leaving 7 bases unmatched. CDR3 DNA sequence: TGTGCCAGCAGCTCCTACGACAGGGAGGCTTTCTTT. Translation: CASSSYDREAFF.